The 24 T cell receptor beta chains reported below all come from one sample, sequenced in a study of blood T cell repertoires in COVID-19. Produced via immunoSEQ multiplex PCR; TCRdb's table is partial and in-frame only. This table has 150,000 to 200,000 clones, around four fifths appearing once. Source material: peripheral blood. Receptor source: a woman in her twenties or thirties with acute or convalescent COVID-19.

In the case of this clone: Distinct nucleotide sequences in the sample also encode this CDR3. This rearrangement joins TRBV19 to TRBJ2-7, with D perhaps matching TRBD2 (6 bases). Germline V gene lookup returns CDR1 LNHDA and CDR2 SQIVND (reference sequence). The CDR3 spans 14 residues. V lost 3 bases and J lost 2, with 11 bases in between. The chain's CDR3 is CASSIGRGTYEQYF. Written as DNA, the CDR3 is TGTGCCAGTAGTATCGGTCGGGGGACCTACGAGCAGTACTTC.

In DNA, the CDR3 is TGTGCCAGCAGTTCCAGACAGGTTGGCGATGAAAAACTGTTTTTT. Translating gives CASSSRQVGDEKLFF. The chain couples TRBV27 to TRBJ1-4, with D perhaps matching TRBD1 (6 bases). The germline V gene has CDR1 MNHEY and CDR2 SMNVEV (reference sequence). Trimming took 4 bases from V and 6 from J, leaving 15 bases between them. The CDR3 runs to 15 residues.

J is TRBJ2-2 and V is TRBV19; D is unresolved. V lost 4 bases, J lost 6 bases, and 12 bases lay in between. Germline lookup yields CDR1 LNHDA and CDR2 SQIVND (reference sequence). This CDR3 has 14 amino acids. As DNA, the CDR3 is TGTGCCAGTAGTACGACGAGAGGAGCCGGGGAGCTGTTTTTT. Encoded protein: CASSTTRGAGELFF.

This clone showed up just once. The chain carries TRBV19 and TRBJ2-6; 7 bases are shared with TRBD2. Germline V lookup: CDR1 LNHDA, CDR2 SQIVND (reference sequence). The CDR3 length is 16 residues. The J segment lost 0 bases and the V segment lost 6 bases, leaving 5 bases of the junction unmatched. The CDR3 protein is CASRSGVNSGANVLTF. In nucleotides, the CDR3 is TGTGCCAGTAGGAGCGGGGTAAACTCTGGGGCCAACGTCCTGACTTTC.

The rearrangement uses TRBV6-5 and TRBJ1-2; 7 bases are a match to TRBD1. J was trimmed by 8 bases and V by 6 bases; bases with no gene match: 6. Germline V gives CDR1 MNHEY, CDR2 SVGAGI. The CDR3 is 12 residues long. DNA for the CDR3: TGTGCCAGCAGCCTCGACAGGGACGGCTACACCTTC. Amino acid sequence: CASSLDRDGYTF.

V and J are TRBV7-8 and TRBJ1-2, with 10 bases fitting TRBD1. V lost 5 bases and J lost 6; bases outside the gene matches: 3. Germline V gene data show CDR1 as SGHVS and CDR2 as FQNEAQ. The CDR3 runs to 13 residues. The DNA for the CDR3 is TGTGCCAGCAGCCACGGGACAGGGGATGGCTACACCTTC. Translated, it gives CASSHGTGDGYTF.

The CDR3 region is CAWTSGSANTGELFF. CDR3 coding DNA: TGTGCCTGGACGAGCGGGTCCGCGAACACCGGGGAGCTGTTTTTT. This chain links TRBV30 with TRBJ2-2; tentatively, D is TRBD2 (6 bases). Trimming stripped 4 bases from V and 0 bases from J, with 12 bases between. The CDR3 has 15 amino acids. Germline V gene sequence: CDR1 GTSNPN, CDR2 SVGIG (reference sequence).

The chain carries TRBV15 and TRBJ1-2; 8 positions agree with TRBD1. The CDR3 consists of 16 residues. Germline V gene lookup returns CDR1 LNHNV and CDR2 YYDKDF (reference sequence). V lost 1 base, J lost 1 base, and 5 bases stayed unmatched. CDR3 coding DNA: TGTGCCACCAGCAGAGTGGCAGGACAGGGTAACTATGGCTACACCTTC. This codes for CATSRVAGQGNYGYTF. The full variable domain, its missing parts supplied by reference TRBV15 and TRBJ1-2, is DAMVIQNPRYQVTQFGKPVTLSCSQTLNHNVMYWYQQKSSQAPKLLFHYYDKDFNNEADTPDNFQSRRPNTSFCFLDIRSPGLGDTAMYLCATSRVAGQGNYGYTFGSGTRLTVV.

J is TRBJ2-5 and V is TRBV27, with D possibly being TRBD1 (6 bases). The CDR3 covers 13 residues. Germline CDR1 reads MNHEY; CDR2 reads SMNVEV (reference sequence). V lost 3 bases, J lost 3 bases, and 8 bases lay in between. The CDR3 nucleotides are TGTGCCAGCAGTTTTGAGGGGGAAGAGACCCAGTACTTC. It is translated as CASSFEGEETQYF.

CDR3 region: CASGPGGLSYEQYF. As DNA, the CDR3 is TGTGCCAGTGGTCCAGGGGGCCTTTCCTACGAGCAGTACTTC. The gene calls are TRBV19 and TRBJ2-7, with 8 bases matching TRBD1. There are 14 residues in the CDR3. Germline V gene lookup returns CDR1 LNHDA and CDR2 SQIVND (reference sequence). With 8 bases clipped from V and 1 base from J, the junction kept 7 bases outside the gene matches.

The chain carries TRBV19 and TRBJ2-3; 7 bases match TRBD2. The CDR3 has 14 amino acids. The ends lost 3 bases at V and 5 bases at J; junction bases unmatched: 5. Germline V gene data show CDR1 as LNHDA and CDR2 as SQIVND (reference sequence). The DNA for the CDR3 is TGTGCCAGTAGTATTACTAGCGATAGAGATACGCAGTATTTT. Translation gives CASSITSDRDTQYF.

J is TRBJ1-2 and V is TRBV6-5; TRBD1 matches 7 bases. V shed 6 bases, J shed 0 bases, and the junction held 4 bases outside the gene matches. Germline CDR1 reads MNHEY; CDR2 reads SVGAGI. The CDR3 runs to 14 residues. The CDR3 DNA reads TGTGCCAGCAGCCTGGGACAGACTAACTATGGCTACACCTTC. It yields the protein CASSLGQTNYGYTF.

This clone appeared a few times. The CDR3 is CASSPMGQLNTEAFF. For the CDR3, the DNA is TGTGCCAGCAGCCCAATGGGACAGCTGAACACTGAAGCTTTCTTT. V gene TRBV9 combines with J gene TRBJ1-1; TRBD1 matches 7 bases. CDR3 length: 15 amino acids. The trim removed 4 bases at V and 0 bases at J, leaving 6 bases unmatched. Germline loops: CDR1 SGDLS, CDR2 YYNGEE.

The CDR3 loop reads CASRGGGLTNEKLFF. CDR3 nucleotides: TGTGCCAGTAGAGGCGGAGGACTAACTAATGAAAAACTGTTTTTT. The chain carries TRBV19 and TRBJ1-4; D gene unclear. Germline V gene data show CDR1 as LNHDA and CDR2 as SQIVND (reference sequence). The V gene lost 6 bases and the J gene lost 1 base, with 12 bases spanning the gap. This CDR3 spans 15 amino acids.

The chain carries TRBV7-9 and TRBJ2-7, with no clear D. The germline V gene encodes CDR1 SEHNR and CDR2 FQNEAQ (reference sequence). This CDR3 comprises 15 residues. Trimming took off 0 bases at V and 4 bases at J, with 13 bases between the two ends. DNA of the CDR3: TGTGCCAGCAGCTTAGCGAGTCTCGCAGGATACGAGCAGTACTTC. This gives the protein CASSLASLAGYEQYF.

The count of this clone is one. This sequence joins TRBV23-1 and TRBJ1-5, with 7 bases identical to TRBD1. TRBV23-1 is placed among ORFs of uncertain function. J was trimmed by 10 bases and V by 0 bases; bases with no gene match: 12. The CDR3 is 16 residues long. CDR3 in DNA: TGCGCCAGCAGTCAATCCGGACAGGACCTCTCCCGACCCCAGCATTTT. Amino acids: CASSQSGQDLSRPQHF.

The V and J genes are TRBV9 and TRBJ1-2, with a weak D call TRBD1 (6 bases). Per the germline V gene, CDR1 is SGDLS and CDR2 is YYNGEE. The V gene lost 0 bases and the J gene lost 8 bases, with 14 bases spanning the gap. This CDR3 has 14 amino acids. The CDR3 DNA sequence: TGTGCCAGCAGCGTAGCTGGCAGGGGAGACGGCTACACCTTC. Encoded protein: CASSVAGRGDGYTF.

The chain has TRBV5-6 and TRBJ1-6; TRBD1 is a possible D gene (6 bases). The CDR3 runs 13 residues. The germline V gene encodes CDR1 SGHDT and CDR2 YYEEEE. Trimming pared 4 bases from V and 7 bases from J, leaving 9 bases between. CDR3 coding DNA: TGTGCCAGCAGCAGTACAGGGAATTCACCCCTCCACTTT. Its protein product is CASSSTGNSPLHF.

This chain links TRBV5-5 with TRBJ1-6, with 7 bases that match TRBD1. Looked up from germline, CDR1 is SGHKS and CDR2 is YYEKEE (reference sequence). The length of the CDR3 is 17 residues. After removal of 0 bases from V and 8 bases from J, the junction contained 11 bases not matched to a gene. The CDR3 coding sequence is TGTGCCAGCAGCTTGGACAGGGGATCAATTGGGTATTCACCCCTCCACTTT. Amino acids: CASSLDRGSIGYSPLHF. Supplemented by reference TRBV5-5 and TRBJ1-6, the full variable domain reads DAGVTQSPTHLIKTRGQQVTLRCSPISGHKSVSWYQQVLGQGPQFIFQYYEKEERGRGNFPDRFSARQFPNYSSELNVNALLLGDSALYLCASSLDRGSIGYSPLHFGNGTRLTVT.

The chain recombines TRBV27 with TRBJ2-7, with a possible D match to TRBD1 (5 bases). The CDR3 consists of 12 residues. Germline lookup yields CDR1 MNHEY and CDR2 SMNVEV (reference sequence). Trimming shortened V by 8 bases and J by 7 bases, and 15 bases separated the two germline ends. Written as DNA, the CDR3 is TGTGCCAGCCGAACAGGCTCCGGGGAGCAGTACTTC. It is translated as CASRTGSGEQYF.

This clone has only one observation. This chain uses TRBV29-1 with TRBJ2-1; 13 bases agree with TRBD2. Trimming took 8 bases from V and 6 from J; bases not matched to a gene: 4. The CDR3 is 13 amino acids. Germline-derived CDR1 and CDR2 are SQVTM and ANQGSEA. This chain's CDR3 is CSPWTSGSNEQFF. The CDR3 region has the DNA TGCAGCCCCTGGACTAGCGGGAGCAATGAGCAGTTCTTC.

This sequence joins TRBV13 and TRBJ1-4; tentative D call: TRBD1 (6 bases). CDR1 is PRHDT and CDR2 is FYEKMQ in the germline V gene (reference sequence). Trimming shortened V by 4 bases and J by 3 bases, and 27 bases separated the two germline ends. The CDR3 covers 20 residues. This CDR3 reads CASSSYNRVQGRKANEKLFF. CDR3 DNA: TGTGCCAGCAGCTCCTATAACAGAGTCCAGGGGAGAAAGGCTAATGAAAAACTGTTTTTT.

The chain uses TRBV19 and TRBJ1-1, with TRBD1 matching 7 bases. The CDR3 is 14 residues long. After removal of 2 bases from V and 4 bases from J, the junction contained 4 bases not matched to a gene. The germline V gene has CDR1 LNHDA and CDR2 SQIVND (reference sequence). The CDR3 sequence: CASSIYEGATEAFF. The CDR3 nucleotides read TGTGCCAGTAGTATATATGAGGGGGCCACTGAAGCTTTCTTT.

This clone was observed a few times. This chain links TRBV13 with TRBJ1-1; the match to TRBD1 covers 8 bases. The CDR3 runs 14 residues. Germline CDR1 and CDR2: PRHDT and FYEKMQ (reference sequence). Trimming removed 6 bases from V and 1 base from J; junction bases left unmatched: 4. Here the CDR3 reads CASSFGTGNTEAFF. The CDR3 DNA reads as TGTGCCAGCAGTTTCGGGACAGGGAACACTGAAGCTTTCTTT.